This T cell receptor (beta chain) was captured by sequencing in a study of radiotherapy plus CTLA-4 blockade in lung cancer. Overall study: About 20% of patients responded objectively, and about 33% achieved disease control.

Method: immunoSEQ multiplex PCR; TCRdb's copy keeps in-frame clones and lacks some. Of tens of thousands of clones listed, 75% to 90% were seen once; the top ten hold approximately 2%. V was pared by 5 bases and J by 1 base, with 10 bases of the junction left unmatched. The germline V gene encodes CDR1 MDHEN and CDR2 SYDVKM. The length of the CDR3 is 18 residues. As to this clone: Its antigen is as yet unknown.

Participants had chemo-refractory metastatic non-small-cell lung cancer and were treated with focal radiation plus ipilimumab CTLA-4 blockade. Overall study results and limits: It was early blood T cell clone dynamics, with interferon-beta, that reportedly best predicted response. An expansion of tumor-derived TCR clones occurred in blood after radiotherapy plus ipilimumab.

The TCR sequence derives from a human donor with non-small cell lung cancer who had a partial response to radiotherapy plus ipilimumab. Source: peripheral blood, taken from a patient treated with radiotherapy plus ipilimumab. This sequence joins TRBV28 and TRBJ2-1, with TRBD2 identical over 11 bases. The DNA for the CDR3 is TGTGCCAGCAGTGTGAACCCGGGACTAGCGGATTCCTACAATGAGCAGTTCTTC. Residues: CASSVNPGLADSYNEQFF.